The 32 T cell receptor beta chains listed next were all sequenced from one sample in a study of blood T cell repertoires in COVID-19. Generated by immunoSEQ multiplex PCR, the TCRdb table keeps only in-frame clones and is missing some. The sample lists tens of thousands of clones; 65% to 90% were seen once. The sequenced material came from peripheral blood. These receptors were obtained from a woman aged 55-69 years with acute or convalescent COVID-19.

The chain joins TRBV12-3 or TRBV12-4 to TRBJ1-1, with TRBD1 matching 8 bases. The CDR3 spans 12 residues. V lost 4 bases and J lost 10; bases outside the gene matches: 5. The CDR3 reads CASSSRTGRAFF. CDR3 sequence (DNA): TGTGCCAGCAGTTCACGGACAGGGCGAGCTTTCTTT.

The V gene is TRBV4-1, the J gene TRBJ1-4; D is unclear. This CDR3 is 16 amino acids long. V was cut by 0 bases and J by 1 base, with 9 bases left in between. Looked up from germline, CDR1 is MGHRA and CDR2 is YSYEKL. Here the CDR3 DNA reads TGCGCCAGCAGCCAAGAAGCGCGCCGAACTAATGAAAAACTGTTTTTT. Protein product: CASSQEARRTNEKLFF.

The chain carries TRBV29-1 and TRBJ1-1; D is undetermined. CDR3 length: 11 residues. CDR1 is SQVTM and CDR2 is ANQGSEA in the germline V gene. Trimming stripped 6 bases from V and 4 bases from J, with 9 bases between. The CDR3 reads CSVPGVTEAFF. CDR3 DNA: TGCAGCGTCCCCGGGGTCACTGAAGCTTTCTTT.

This chain joins TRBV9 and TRBJ1-2; 10 positions agree with TRBD1. The CDR3 is 15 amino acids. CDR1 is SGDLS and CDR2 is YYNGEE in the germline V gene. Losses at the gene ends were 4 bases for V and 8 bases for J; bases not matched to a gene: 11. CDR3 in DNA: TGTGCCAGCAGCTCCGCCGGGACAGGGGCTGGGGGCTACACCTTC. It is translated as CASSSAGTGAGGYTF.

This clone was observed a handful of times. CDR3 region: CASSLAVPLYGYTF. CDR3 coding DNA: TGTGCCAGCAGCTTGGCAGTCCCCCTCTATGGCTACACCTTC. The V call is TRBV7-9, the J call TRBJ1-2; the D is unclear. Trimming took off 3 bases at V and 4 bases at J, with 12 bases between the two ends. This CDR3 comprises 14 residues. The germline CDR1 and CDR2 sequences are SEHNR and FQNEAQ (reference sequence).

The table lists this clone with a few counts. This chain connects TRBV27 to TRBJ1-3, with D unclear. V was cut by 11 bases and J by 0 bases, with 11 bases left in between. This CDR3 contains 13 residues. Germline V gives CDR1 MNHEY, CDR2 SMNVEV (reference sequence). CDR3 bases: TGTGCCGCGGGCCCCGTCTCTGGAAACACCATATATTTT. Translating gives CAAGPVSGNTIYF.

This chain links TRBV3-1 (or the pseudogene TRBV3-2) with TRBJ2-3; D call uncertain. The length of the CDR3 is 13 residues. Looked up from germline, CDR1 is LGHDT and CDR2 is YNNKEL (reference sequence). V was cut by 1 base and J by 4 bases, with 6 bases left in between. As DNA, the CDR3 is TGTGCCAGCAGCCAAGTCGAGGCAGATACGCAGTATTTT. Encoded protein: CASSQVEADTQYF.

This chain uses TRBV11-2 with TRBJ1-1; D is ambiguous. V lost 3 bases, J lost 4 bases, and 3 bases lay in between. Germline CDR1 is SGHAT and CDR2 is FQNNGV. The CDR3 spans 11 residues. The chain's CDR3 is CASSFSTEAFF. CDR3 in DNA: TGTGCCAGCAGCTTTAGCACTGAAGCTTTCTTT.

A word on this clone: Distinct nucleotide sequences in the sample also encode this CDR3. This chain uses TRBV3-1 (or the pseudogene TRBV3-2) with TRBJ1-1; D possibly corresponds to TRBD1 (5 bases). The V end was cut by 0 bases, the J end by 3 bases, with 8 bases between. The CDR3 spans 14 residues. CDR1 is LGHDT and CDR2 is YNNKEL in the germline V gene (reference sequence). The CDR3 DNA follows: TGTGCCAGCAGCCAAGATCTAGGGGACACTGAAGCTTTCTTT. Translating it yields CASSQDLGDTEAFF.

This chain uses TRBV6-5 with TRBJ1-4; 9 bases map to TRBD1. The CDR3 length is 15 residues. Germline-derived CDR1 and CDR2 are MNHEY and SVGAGI. The V segment lost 6 bases and the J segment 8 bases; nucleotides outside the gene matches: 10. Here the CDR3 DNA reads TGTGCCAGCAGGGGGGGGACAGGGTGGAACGAAAAACTGTTTTTT. This translates into CASRGGTGWNEKLFF.

There are a few counts of this clone. In DNA form, the CDR3 reads TGTGCCAGCACCCAAACTGGGGCCAACGTCCTGACTTTC. Its translation: CASTQTGANVLTF. The rearrangement uses TRBV5-4 and TRBJ2-6; D remains ambiguous. CDR1 and CDR2 (germline): SGHNT, YYREEE (reference sequence). V lost 6 bases, J lost 2 bases, and 6 bases lay in between. The CDR3 spans 13 residues.

This clone was detected only a few times. The chain joins TRBV4-2 to TRBJ1-6, with TRBD1 identical over 7 bases. CDR1 and CDR2 from the germline V gene are LGHNA and YNFKEQ. The CDR3 loop spans 16 amino acids. J was trimmed by 6 bases and V by 0 bases; bases with no gene match: 5. This CDR3 reads CASSQEDRDGNSPLHF. CDR3 nucleotide sequence: TGTGCCAGCAGCCAAGAAGACAGGGATGGTAATTCACCCCTCCACTTT.

The chain recombines TRBV27 with TRBJ2-2; a possible D gene is TRBD2 (6 bases). V was clipped by 2 bases and J by 0 bases, with 13 bases between them. The CDR3 loop spans 17 amino acids. CDR1 and CDR2 (germline): MNHEY, SMNVEV (reference sequence). DNA of the CDR3: TGTGCCAGCAGTTTAGGGGCGGGGACTCCGAACACCGGGGAGCTGTTTTTT. This gives the protein CASSLGAGTPNTGELFF.

The chain couples TRBV5-1 to TRBJ2-1, with 12 nucleotides matching TRBD2. J lost 0 bases, V lost 4 bases, and 5 bases had no gene match. The germline CDR1 and CDR2 sequences are SGHRS and YFSETQ. CDR3 length equals 17 residues. The CDR3 nucleotides read TGCGCCAGCAGCCCCGGACTAGCGGGGCGCTCCTACAATGAGCAGTTCTTC. Translating gives CASSPGLAGRSYNEQFF.

The chain employs TRBV9 and TRBJ1-1; weak D call: TRBD1 (6 bases). Germline values: CDR1 SGDLS, CDR2 YYNGEE. CDR3 length equals 15 residues. Trimming cost V 0 bases and J 4 bases, with 13 bases left between them. Here the CDR3 DNA reads TGTGCCAGCAGCGTAGTAGTGGGGGCGCCCACTGAAGCTTTCTTT. Its translation is CASSVVVGAPTEAFF.

The gene calls are TRBV7-9 and TRBJ1-4; 7 bases are shared with TRBD1. With 5 bases clipped from V and 6 bases from J, the junction kept 9 bases outside the gene matches. CDR3 length equals 15 residues. Germline V gives CDR1 SEHNR, CDR2 FQNEAQ (reference sequence). CDR3 region: CASSAQQGSHEKLFF. The CDR3 nucleotides are TGTGCCAGCAGCGCCCAACAGGGGTCCCATGAAAAACTGTTTTTT.

The chain recombines TRBV5-4 with TRBJ2-3; 10 bases align to TRBD1. J gave up 5 bases and V 4 bases, and 4 bases lay outside the gene matches. In germline, CDR1 is SGHNT, CDR2 YYREEE (reference sequence). The CDR3 length is 14 residues. This CDR3 reads CASSVDRGVDTQYF. The DNA for the CDR3 is TGTGCCAGCAGCGTGGACAGGGGGGTAGATACGCAGTATTTT.

This clone was counted a single time. The rearrangement links TRBV29-1 to TRBJ1-2; a possible D gene is TRBD1 (5 bases). Trimming pared 4 bases from V and 4 bases from J, leaving 13 bases between. Germline assignment: CDR1 SQVTM and CDR2 ANQGSEA. The CDR3 extends over 13 amino acids. The CDR3 here is CSVVRQFFYGYTF. Written as DNA, the CDR3 is TGCAGCGTTGTTCGACAGTTCTTCTATGGCTACACCTTC.

The CDR3 sequence: CASSAGQGSNEKLFF. The CDR3 region has the DNA TGTGCCAGCAGCGCCGGACAGGGTTCCAATGAAAAACTGTTTTTT. V gene TRBV7-9 combines with J gene TRBJ1-4; 8 positions match TRBD1. Trimming removed 5 bases from V and 5 bases from J; junction bases left unmatched: 7. Germline V CDR1 and CDR2: SEHNR, FQNEAQ (reference sequence). The CDR3 is 15 residues long. Together with reference TRBV7-9 and TRBJ1-4, the CDR3 gives the full variable domain: DTGVSQNPRHKITKRGQNVTFRCDPISEHNRLYWYRQTLGQGPEFLTYFQNEAQLEKSRLLSDRFSAERPKGSFSTLEIQRTEQGDSAMYLCASSAGQGSNEKLFFGSGTQLSVL.

J is TRBJ1-2 and V is TRBV6-5; 8 bases are shared with TRBD1. The CDR3 runs 14 residues. Germline V gene data show CDR1 as MNHEY and CDR2 as SVGAGI. Trimming took 6 bases from V and 4 from J; bases not matched to a gene: 7. The CDR3 reads CASSSLDRAYGYTF. The CDR3 nucleotides read TGTGCCAGCAGCTCCCTGGACAGGGCCTATGGCTACACCTTC.

The rearrangement joins TRBV24-1 to TRBJ2-1; 9 bases agree with TRBD2. The germline CDR1 and CDR2 sequences are KGHDR and SFDVKD. This CDR3 comprises 18 residues. With 3 bases clipped from V and 0 bases from J, the junction kept 8 bases outside the gene matches. CDR3 nucleotides: TGTGCCACCAGTGATAATTTAGCGGGGGTGAGCTCCTACAATGAGCAGTTCTTC. It is translated as CATSDNLAGVSSYNEQFF.

The chain has TRBV19 and TRBJ2-3; 12 bases line up with TRBD2. From germline, CDR1 is LNHDA and CDR2 SQIVND (reference sequence). The CDR3 has 18 amino acids. The J segment lost 0 bases and the V segment lost 10 bases, leaving 14 bases of the junction unmatched. The CDR3 DNA is TGTGCCACCCGACTAGCGGGGGATACTTTTACTAGCACAGATACGCAGTATTTT. Encoded protein: CATRLAGDTFTSTDTQYF.

The V gene is TRBV10-3, the J gene TRBJ2-4; perhaps TRBD1 as D (7 bases). Trimming left V 3 bases short and J 2 bases short, with 14 bases between. The CDR3 runs 16 residues. Germline CDR1 and CDR2: ENHRY and SYGVKD. The CDR3 here is CAISEAQGGTKNIQYF. The CDR3 DNA sequence: TGTGCCATCAGTGAAGCGCAGGGGGGTACCAAAAACATTCAGTACTTC.

The chain carries TRBV6-6 and TRBJ1-1; TRBD1 aligns across 12 bases. Unmatched junction bases numbered 7, after V lost 5 bases and J lost 0 bases. The CDR3 has 17 residues. The germline V gene has CDR1 MNHNY and CDR2 SVGAGI (reference sequence). The CDR3 is CASSRPGTGGMNTEAFF. CDR3 bases: TGTGCCAGCAGTCGCCCCGGGACAGGGGGCATGAACACTGAAGCTTTCTTT.

This sequence joins TRBV30 and TRBJ1-6; D unclear. Trimming took 4 bases from V and 7 from J, leaving 5 bases between them. CDR3 length: 11 amino acids. CDR1 GTSNPN and CDR2 SVGIG come from the germline V gene (reference sequence). The CDR3 spells CAWTANSPLHF. CDR3 nucleotide sequence: TGTGCCTGGACAGCGAATTCACCCCTCCACTTT.

The chain joins TRBV19 to TRBJ1-5; possibly TRBD1 for D (5 bases). This CDR3 region has 15 residues. The V end lost 7 bases, the J end lost 2 bases, and 15 bases lay between the germline ends. CDR1 LNHDA and CDR2 SQIVND come from the germline V gene (reference sequence). The CDR3 bases are TGTGCCAGTAAAACCCAAGGGGTGCGCAATCAGCCCCAGCATTTT. Protein: CASKTQGVRNQPQHF.

A few counts support this clone. This chain joins TRBV6-5 and TRBJ1-6; maybe TRBD1 (5 bases). Germline V lookup: CDR1 MNHEY, CDR2 SVGAGI. The CDR3 covers 14 residues. Trimming removed 6 bases at V and 7 bases at J, with 13 bases between. DNA of the CDR3: TGTGCCAGCAGGCCGACAGTCCAAAATTCACCCCTCCACTTT. Residues: CASRPTVQNSPLHF.

This clone was seen only a few times. This chain uses TRBV27 with TRBJ1-6; 7 bases fit TRBD1. The germline V gene has CDR1 MNHEY and CDR2 SMNVEV (reference sequence). V was pared by 6 bases and J by 10 bases, with 9 bases of the junction left unmatched. The CDR3 is 14 residues long. The CDR3 nucleotides read TGTGCCAGCAGCCAACAGGGGCAAGTCTCACCCCTCCACTTT. It codes for CASSQQGQVSPLHF.

Only one count was recorded for this clone. The rearrangement joins TRBV5-4 to TRBJ2-7; 7 bases are a match to TRBD2. Per the germline V gene, CDR1 is SGHNT and CDR2 is YYREEE (reference sequence). This CDR3 is 14 amino acids long. J lost 2 bases, V lost 1 base, and 3 bases had no gene match. Here the CDR3 reads CASSLPGRAYEQYF. The CDR3 DNA is TGTGCCAGCAGCTTGCCAGGGAGGGCCTACGAGCAGTACTTC. Together with reference TRBV5-4 and TRBJ2-7, the CDR3 gives the full variable domain: ETGVTQSPTHLIKTRGQQVTLRCSSQSGHNTVSWYQQALGQGPQFIFQYYREEENGRGNFPPRFSGLQFPNYSSELNVNALELDDSALYLCASSLPGRAYEQYFGPGTRLTVT.

This rearrangement joins TRBV4-1 to TRBJ1-4; TRBD1 might be the D (6 bases). Trimming left V 4 bases short and J 3 bases short, with 12 bases between. The V gene's germline CDR1 is MGHRA and CDR2 YSYEKL. The CDR3 loop spans 15 amino acids. Here the CDR3 DNA reads TGCGCCAGCAGCCGGGTACAGGGTCCTAATGAAAAACTGTTTTTT. This sequence encodes CASSRVQGPNEKLFF.

About this clone itself: Other DNA sequences in the sample encode the same CDR3. The chain is built from TRBV2 and TRBJ1-1; 11 bases line up with TRBD1. With 4 bases clipped from V and 0 bases from J, the junction kept 1 base outside the gene matches. CDR3 length: 15 amino acids. Germline values: CDR1 SNHLY, CDR2 FYNNEI. Here the CDR3 DNA reads TGTGCCAGCAGTGGGACAGGGGGCATGAACACTGAAGCTTTCTTT. Protein sequence: CASSGTGGMNTEAFF.

V is TRBV7-2 and J is TRBJ2-1; perhaps TRBD2 as D (6 bases). The CDR3 length is 17 residues. CDR1 is SGHTA and CDR2 is FQGNSA in the germline V gene. Trimming pared 1 base from V and 0 bases from J, leaving 13 bases between. This chain's CDR3 is CASSLVYAGSSYNEQFF. The CDR3 region has the DNA TGTGCCAGCAGCTTAGTTTATGCGGGAAGCTCCTACAATGAGCAGTTCTTC.